The rows below give T cell receptor beta chains drawn from one sample of a study of shared clonotypes between healthy human individuals. TCRdb keeps only in-frame clones here, not all; method: immunoSEQ multiplex PCR. The repertoire holds 2,500,000 or so clones, around 90% seen once, with roughly 0.15% in the top ten. Sequencing was done on a sample of naive CD4+ T cells sorted from blood. The receptors stem from a man younger than 35 in good health. The CDR3 runs from the conserved cysteine through the conserved F or W. The D gene is left open where the match is weak. Clone size is given for some rows only: seen once, a few or many times, or a class if the clone is expanded.

V gene: TRBV25-1; CDR3 length: 15; D gene: TRBD1; clone size: -; J gene: TRBJ2-7; CDR3 DNA: TGTGCCAGCAGTGGCGGACAGGTCGGCTCCTACGAGCAGTACTTC; CDR3 protein: CASSGGQVGSYEQYF
V gene: TRBV6-6; CDR3 length: 14; D gene: -; clone size: -; J gene: TRBJ1-1; CDR3 DNA: TGTGCCAGCAGTTATACGGCCGGGTCACAAGAAGCTTTCTTT; CDR3 protein: CASSYTAGSQEAFF
V gene: TRBV30; CDR3 length: 15; D gene: -; clone size: -; J gene: TRBJ1-6; CDR3 DNA: TGTGCCTGGAGCCCGGGCTTGCAAACTTTGGCACCCCTCCACTTT; CDR3 protein: CAWSPGLQTLAPLHF
V gene: TRBV5-1; CDR3 length: 15; D gene: -; clone size: few; J gene: TRBJ1-6; CDR3 DNA: TGCGCCAGCAGCTTGGACGGGTCTGACAGGTCACCCCTCCACTTT; CDR3 protein: CASSLDGSDRSPLHF
V gene: TRBV4-1; CDR3 length: 17; D gene: TRBD2; clone size: -; J gene: TRBJ2-5; CDR3 DNA: TGCGCCAGCGCAACCTCAGCGGGAGGTATTGTCCAAGAGACCCAGTACTTC; CDR3 protein: CASATSAGGIVQETQYF
V gene: TRBV11-2; CDR3 length: 15; D gene: -; clone size: -; J gene: TRBJ2-1; CDR3 DNA: TGTGCCAGCAGCTTAGGCTTGCTAGCAGCCAATCAGCAGTTCTTC; CDR3 protein: CASSLGLLAANQQFF
V gene: TRBV4-1; CDR3 length: 12; D gene: -; clone size: -; J gene: TRBJ2-1; CDR3 DNA: TGCGCCAGCCTAGGACTTTACAATGAGCAGTTCTTC; CDR3 protein: CASLGLYNEQFF
V gene: TRBV7-8; CDR3 length: 15; D gene: -; clone size: -; J gene: TRBJ1-5; CDR3 DNA: TGTGCCAGCAGCCGGAGGTGGGGCGGCAATCAGCCCCAGCATTTT; CDR3 protein: CASSRRWGGNQPQHF
V gene: TRBV6-1; CDR3 length: 13; D gene: -; clone size: -; J gene: TRBJ1-5; CDR3 DNA: TGTGCCAGCACCGGGATTAGCAATCAGCCCCAGCATTTT; CDR3 protein: CASTGISNQPQHF
V gene: TRBV7-9; CDR3 length: 12; D gene: -; clone size: -; J gene: TRBJ1-1; CDR3 DNA: TGTGCCAGCAGCTTAACGAACACTGAAGCTTTCTTT; CDR3 protein: CASSLTNTEAFF
V gene: TRBV6-5; CDR3 length: 14; D gene: -; clone size: -; J gene: TRBJ1-4; CDR3 DNA: TGTGCCAGCACCCGGGGGGGAACTAATGAAAAACTGTTTTTT; CDR3 protein: CASTRGGTNEKLFF
V gene: TRBV5-6; CDR3 length: 14; D gene: TRBD2; clone size: -; J gene: TRBJ2-7; CDR3 DNA: TGTGCCAGCATTTCTAGCGGGCACTCCTACGAGCAGTACTTC; CDR3 protein: CASISSGHSYEQYF
V gene: TRBV2; CDR3 length: 14; D gene: TRBD1; clone size: -; J gene: TRBJ1-5; CDR3 DNA: TGTGCCAGCAGGACCGACAGGGTTACTCAGCCCCAGCATTTT; CDR3 protein: CASRTDRVTQPQHF